Each of the 26 T cell receptor beta chains below was sequenced from the same sample in a study of read filtering for tumor transcriptome and immune sequencing. From about 0.4 ug of RNA, a library with molecular barcoded alpha/delta and beta/gamma adaptors was made. TCRdb re-analysed the reads in MiXCR, keeping a single row per CDR3 protein. The data show some 41,000 distinct CDR3 sequences, 10% to 15% seen once. Sequencing was performed on a population of CD138-negative cells sorted from bone marrow. The receptor source for this set is a donor aged 40 or over with multiple myeloma.

This clonotype came up many times. This chain uses TRBV29-1 with TRBJ1-4; D gene uncertain. Trimming pared 4 bases from V and 7 bases from J, leaving 10 bases between. CDR1 SQVTM and CDR2 ANQGSEA come from the germline V gene. The CDR3 length is 12 residues. CDR3 protein: CSVGSGGEKLFF. In DNA, the CDR3 is TGCAGCGTTGGGTCTGGTGGTGAAAAACTGTTTTTT.

This clonotype came up many times. J is TRBJ2-7 and V is TRBV5-6; TRBD1 is a possible D gene (5 bases). Germline loops: CDR1 SGHDT, CDR2 YYEEEE. The V gene lost 4 bases and the J gene lost 2 bases, with 13 bases spanning the gap. This CDR3 spans 14 amino acids. The CDR3 DNA follows: TGTGCCAGCAGCATCGGACCAGGGACCTACGAGCAGTACTTC. It yields the protein CASSIGPGTYEQYF.

In this sample, this clonotype turned up a few times. A clone one base away is much larger, so this may be a read error. The genes are TRBV5-1 and TRBJ1-5; perhaps TRBD1 as D (6 bases). This CDR3 has 13 residues. The germline V gene encodes CDR1 SGHRS and CDR2 YFSETQ. The CDR3 DNA reads TGCGCCAGCAGCTTGTGGGGGCATCAGCCCCAGCGTTTT. Translated, it gives CASSLWGHQPQRF.

This clonotype was seen only a few times. Being one base from a much bigger clone, this may be a read error. This chain links TRBV20-1 with TRBJ1-1, with D maybe TRBD1 (5 bases). CDR1 and CDR2 from the germline V gene are DFQATT and SNEGSKA (reference sequence). The CDR3 covers 13 residues. CDR3 sequence: CRDKKEGHTEAFF. The DNA of the CDR3 is TGCAGGGACAAAAAGGAGGGACACACTGAAGCTTTCTTT.

A remark on this clonotype: This likely comes from a read error, as the CDR3 has no conserved phenylalanine or tryptophan at its end. The V gene is TRBV5-1, the J gene TRBJ1-3, with D possibly being TRBD1 (5 bases). Per the germline V gene, CDR1 is SGHRS and CDR2 is YFSETQ. This CDR3 spans 16 amino acids. Trimming shortened V by 4 bases and J by 0 bases, and 14 bases separated the two germline ends. The CDR3 protein is CASSLWDLSSGNTIYL. In DNA, the CDR3 is TGCGCCAGCAGCCTTTGGGACTTGAGCTCTGGAAACACCATATATCTT.

As to this clonotype: A far larger clone is just one base off, so this is likely a read error. The J gene is TRBJ2-7, the V gene TRBV7-3; weak D call: TRBD1 (5 bases). This CDR3 spans 15 amino acids. Germline V lookup: CDR1 SGHTA, CDR2 FQGTGA. The CDR3 nucleotides are TGTGCCAGCAGCTTAGTAGGGGAACCCTACTACGACCAGTACTTC. Residues: CASSLVGEPYYDQYF.

This clonotype was detected many times. The chain carries TRBV24-1 and TRBJ2-1; no clear D. Germline V gene data show CDR1 as KGHDR and CDR2 as SFDVKD. The V end lost 0 bases, the J end lost 11 bases, and 13 bases lay between the germline ends. This CDR3 is 14 amino acids long. For the CDR3, the DNA is TGTGCCACCAGTGATTTGCGTGAACTTGGGAAGCAGTTCTTC. Its protein is CATSDLRELGKQFF.

Of note for this clonotype: One end of the junction does not line up with germline, which may come from a read error. The chain employs TRBV29-1 and TRBJ1-2; no clear D gene. This CDR3 spans 13 amino acids. Per the germline V gene, CDR1 is SQVTM and CDR2 is ANQGSEA. The CDR3 nucleotides are TGCAGCGCTGAAAAGGGAGTTGGCTATGGCTACGCCTTC. This sequence encodes CSAEKGVGYGYAF.

In the case of this clonotype: No conserved phenylalanine or tryptophan is present at the end of the CDR3, so a read error is the likely explanation. The J gene is TRBJ1-1, the V gene TRBV7-9, with D maybe TRBD1 (5 bases). The CDR3 is 16 amino acids. CDR1 and CDR2 (germline): SEHNR, FQNEAQ (reference sequence). Trimming removed 5 bases at V and 1 base at J, with 17 bases between. The CDR3 DNA reads as TGTGCCAGCAGCGTCAGGCCTGGGGCCTCGAACACTGAAGCTTTCCTT. Translated: CASSVRPGASNTEAFL.

Concerning this clonotype: Given a far larger clone just one base away, this is likely a sequencing read error. The chain is built from TRBV4-1 and TRBJ1-4; D possibly corresponds to TRBD1 (6 bases). Looked up from germline, CDR1 is MGHRA and CDR2 is YSYEKL. CDR3 length equals 17 residues. The CDR3 reads CASSQALGDTPSEKLFF. The CDR3 DNA reads as TGTGCCAGCAGCCAAGCCCTCGGGGACACCCCTAGTGAAAAACTGTTTTTT.

This clonotype was counted a few times. The chain has TRBV28 and TRBJ2-2, with D possibly being TRBD1 (6 bases). V lost 8 bases and J 9 bases, leaving 13 bases between the germline ends. Germline CDR1 MDHEN, CDR2 SYDVKM. The CDR3 covers 12 residues. The CDR3 region is CASGQQGRELFF. The CDR3 nucleotides read TGTGCCAGCGGTCAACAGGGCCGGGAGCTGTTTTTT.

Regarding this clonotype: This could be a read error, since a much larger clone is one nucleotide away. The chain joins TRBV2 to TRBJ1-1, with D possibly being TRBD1 (6 bases). The CDR3 covers 13 residues. Germline assignment: CDR1 SNHLY and CDR2 FYNNEI. V lost 7 bases to trimming and J lost 10 bases, with 19 bases between them. Here the CDR3 DNA reads TGTGCCAGCATGGGGGTCGGGGGCCCCGGAGCTTTCTTT. Translating it yields CASMGVGGPGAFF.

This clonotype came up many times. The chain carries TRBV20-1 and TRBJ2-2; 8 bases map to TRBD1. This CDR3 spans 13 amino acids. Germline CDR1 DFQATT, CDR2 SNEGSKA (reference sequence). CDR3: CSARQGQTGELFF. The CDR3 DNA sequence: TGCAGCGCCAGACAGGGGCAAACCGGGGAGCTGTTTTTT.

This clonotype has a count of ten or more. This chain joins TRBV10-3 and TRBJ2-1; TRBD1 matches 8 bases. V lost 2 bases and J lost 7; bases outside the gene matches: 13. Per germline, CDR1 ENHRY and CDR2 SYGVKD. The CDR3 sequence is 17 residues long. Here the CDR3 DNA reads TGTGCCATCAGTGAGACTGGTTATTCAGGGGGCGGAAATGAGCAGTTCTTC. Translated, it gives CAISETGYSGGGNEQFF.

This clonotype was recorded many times. The chain carries TRBV20-1 and TRBJ2-7; D perhaps matches TRBD2 (6 bases). CDR1 and CDR2 (germline): DFQATT, SNEGSKA (reference sequence). This CDR3 has 14 amino acids. V was pared by 5 bases and J by 6 bases, with 20 bases between. The CDR3 region is CSAGVGREDSEQYF. CDR3 bases: TGCAGTGCTGGGGTCGGCAGGGAGGATTCCGAGCAGTACTTC.

This clonotype came up many times. This chain connects TRBV2 to TRBJ1-5; the D is unclear. Germline V gene data show CDR1 as SNHLY and CDR2 as FYNNEI. The CDR3 spans 13 residues. V lost 6 bases, J lost 0 bases, and 6 bases lay in between. Here the CDR3 reads CASSEYSNQPQHF. In DNA form, the CDR3 reads TGTGCCAGCAGCGAATATAGCAATCAGCCCCAGCATTTT.

This clonotype was recorded at least ten times. The rearrangement joins TRBV28 to TRBJ1-1, with TRBD1 as a possible D gene (5 bases). The CDR3 totals 14 residues. V dropped 2 bases and J dropped 6 bases, with 13 bases sitting between them. CDR1 is MDHEN and CDR2 is SYDVKM in the germline V gene. CDR3 region: CASSLPDSPPEAFF. CDR3 nucleotide sequence: TGTGCCAGCAGTTTACCTGACAGCCCCCCTGAAGCTTTCTTT.

Note on this clonotype: A clone one base away is much larger, so this may be a read error. This chain connects TRBV11-2 to TRBJ2-1, with D tentatively TRBD1 or TRBD2 (5 bases each). There are 14 residues in the CDR3. Germline lookup yields CDR1 SGHAT and CDR2 FQNNGV. CDR3 in amino acids: CASSLGPSYNGQFF. The CDR3 region has the DNA TGTGCCAGCAGCCTGGGACCCTCCTACAATGGGCAGTTCTTC.

This clonotype was counted a few times. The CDR3 sequence is CASSLAALLGSPLHF. The CDR3 DNA is TGCGCCAGCAGCTTGGCAGCCCTACTTGGTTCACCCCTCCACTTT. V and J are TRBV5-1 and TRBJ1-6; D uncertain. The germline V gene has CDR1 SGHRS and CDR2 YFSETQ. V lost 0 bases and J 9 bases, leaving 13 bases between the germline ends. This CDR3 has 15 residues.

This clonotype has a handful of counts. This chain connects TRBV28 to TRBJ1-1, with TRBD1 as a possible D gene (6 bases). Germline V CDR1 and CDR2: MDHEN, SYDVKM. The V and J ends lost 6 bases and 10 bases respectively, with 15 bases between them. The CDR3 loop spans 12 amino acids. This CDR3 is CASSLPTGIAFF. The DNA of the CDR3 is TGTGCCAGCAGCCTACCGACAGGAATAGCTTTCTTT.

V usage is TRBV7-7 and J usage is TRBJ1-3; tentative D call: TRBD1 (6 bases). V shed 5 bases and J shed 4 bases, with 12 bases lying between them. CDR1 and CDR2 from the germline V gene are SSHAT and FNYEAQ (reference sequence). This CDR3 has 14 amino acids. The CDR3 nucleotides read TGTGCCAGCAGCCCAGCAGGGGAAGGAAACACCATATATTTT. Amino acids: CASSPAGEGNTIYF.

In its sample, this clonotype was seen many times. This chain links TRBV19 with TRBJ1-5; TRBD1 is a possible D gene (6 bases). V shed 4 bases and J shed 7 bases, with 14 bases lying between them. This CDR3 is built from 14 residues. Germline CDR1 LNHDA, CDR2 SQIVND (reference sequence). This CDR3 is CASSKQGFGQPQHF. DNA for the CDR3: TGTGCCAGTAGTAAACAGGGTTTCGGGCAGCCCCAGCATTTT.

This clonotype was seen repeatedly, ten times or more. The chain employs TRBV20-1 and TRBJ2-3, with TRBD1 matching 7 bases. Trimming cost V 2 bases and J 4 bases; bases outside gene matches: 0. The CDR3 covers 12 residues. Germline values: CDR1 DFQATT, CDR2 SNEGSKA (reference sequence). CDR3 DNA: TGCAGTGCTAGAAGGGGGCCAGATACGCAGTATTTT. It codes for CSARRGPDTQYF.

A remark on this clonotype: One base away lies a much larger clone, so this may be a sequencing read error. CDR3 loop: CASSPAREGVQFF. The CDR3 DNA reads as TGTGCCAGCAGCCCGGCCCGAGAAGGTGTGCAGTTCTTC. This rearrangement joins TRBV7-9 to TRBJ2-1; D remains ambiguous. From germline, CDR1 is SEHNR and CDR2 FQNEAQ (reference sequence). The CDR3 contains 13 residues. V gave up 5 bases and J gave up 12 bases, with 17 bases separating them.

This clonotype was detected many times. CDR3 amino acids: CASSLGVVLSGKEQFF. The CDR3 DNA sequence: TGCGCCAGCAGCTTGGGCGTGGTTTTGTCAGGGAAAGAGCAGTTCTTC. The chain is built from TRBV5-1 and TRBJ2-1, with D perhaps matching TRBD1 (5 bases). V was clipped by 0 bases and J by 10 bases, with 20 bases between them. The CDR3 consists of 16 residues. The germline V gene encodes CDR1 SGHRS and CDR2 YFSETQ.

The V and J genes are TRBV10-3 and TRBJ2-5; D might be TRBD1 (7 bases). V lost 0 bases and J 6 bases, leaving 17 bases between the germline ends. The germline CDR1 and CDR2 sequences are ENHRY and SYGVKD. This CDR3 has 16 residues. CDR3 DNA: TGTGCCATCAGTGAGTCGGGGGGACAGAACGGGAAGACCCAGTACTTC. Translated: CAISESGGQNGKTQYF.